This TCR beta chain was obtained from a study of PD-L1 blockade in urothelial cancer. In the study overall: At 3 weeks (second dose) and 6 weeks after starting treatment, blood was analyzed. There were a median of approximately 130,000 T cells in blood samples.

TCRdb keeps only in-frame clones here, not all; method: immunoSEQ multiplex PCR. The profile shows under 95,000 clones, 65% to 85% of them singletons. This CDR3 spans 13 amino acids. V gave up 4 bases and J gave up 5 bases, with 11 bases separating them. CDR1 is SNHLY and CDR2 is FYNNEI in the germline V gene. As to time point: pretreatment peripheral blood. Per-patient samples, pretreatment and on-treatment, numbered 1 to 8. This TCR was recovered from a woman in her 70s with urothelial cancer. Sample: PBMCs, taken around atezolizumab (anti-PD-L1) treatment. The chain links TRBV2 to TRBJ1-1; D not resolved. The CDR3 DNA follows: TGTGCCAGCAGTGGCCCCCGGAGGACTGAAGCTTTCTTT. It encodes CASSGPRRTEAFF.